This passage covers 25 T cell receptor beta chains from one sample sequenced in a study of blood T cells in healthy people across ages (dated by TCRdb to the mid-2010s). The method behind the library was 5' RACE. The instrument given in TCRdb is Illumina HiSeq 2500. A second roughly 6 to 11 cycle PCR used a sample-barcoded 5' primer and a J-beta primer mix. In TCRdb, the public reads were trimmed at Q25 with fastp and aligned with MiXCR, with productive beta chains retained. Records with the same CDR3 protein are collapsed into one entry carrying the most frequent genes and DNA. Across this sample there are about 400,000 distinct CDR3 sequences, with 50% to 60% seen only once. The top ten clones comprise approximately 51% of the sample. Input material: blood. These receptors were collected from a man aged 60 to 69 in good health.

J is TRBJ2-1 and V is TRBV13, with D perhaps being TRBD1 or TRBD2 (5 bases each). This CDR3 is built from 15 residues. Trimming took 0 bases from V and 6 from J, leaving 12 bases between them. Germline CDR1 PRHDT, CDR2 FYEKMQ (reference sequence). CDR3 in amino acids: CASSLGPSGGNEQFF. Here the CDR3 DNA reads TGTGCCAGCAGCTTAGGCCCCTCTGGGGGCAATGAGCAGTTCTTC.

The rearrangement uses TRBV27 and TRBJ2-7, with TRBD1 matching 9 bases. CDR1 MNHEY and CDR2 SMNVEV come from the germline V gene (reference sequence). CDR3 size: 13 residues. The trim removed 7 bases at V and 3 bases at J, leaving 4 bases unmatched. The CDR3 nucleotides read TGTGCCAGCATGGGGACAGGGCTCTACGAGCAGTACTTC. It is translated as CASMGTGLYEQYF.

This clonotype has just one count. This rearrangement joins TRBV3-1 to TRBJ1-2; 7 bases align to TRBD1. Germline CDR1 reads LGHDT; CDR2 reads YNNKEL (reference sequence). The CDR3 runs 17 residues. Trimming at V came to 3 bases and at J to 1 base, leaving 11 bases not matched to a gene. CDR3 in DNA: TGTGCCAGCAGCCAGGATCAAGACAGGGCTAATAACTATGGCTACACCTTC. Protein product: CASSQDQDRANNYGYTF.

V usage is TRBV29-1 and J usage is TRBJ2-6, with unresolved D. V was cut by 5 bases and J by 4 bases, with 12 bases left in between. The CDR3 sequence is 14 residues long. Germline V gives CDR1 SQVTM, CDR2 ANQGSEA. The CDR3 DNA reads TGCAGCGTTACTGGCGTGACCGGGGCCAACGTCCTGACTTTC. Its protein product is CSVTGVTGANVLTF.

About this clonotype itself: A junction end diverges from the germline sequence, so it may reflect a read error. This chain joins TRBV27 and TRBJ1-6; possible D gene TRBD1, 5 bases. This CDR3 spans 17 amino acids. Germline values: CDR1 MNHEY, CDR2 SMNVEV (reference sequence). CDR3 nucleotide sequence: TGTGCCAGCAGCTTATCCCTCCAGGGTTTAAGAAATTCACCCCTCCACTTT. As protein: CASSLSLQGLRNSPLHF.

This clonotype was recorded only once. The chain carries TRBV7-9 and TRBJ2-3, with 8 bases lining up with TRBD2. Trimming cost V 5 bases and J 4 bases; bases outside gene matches: 8. Germline V gene sequence: CDR1 SEHNR, CDR2 FQNEAQ (reference sequence). The CDR3 runs to 15 residues. CDR3 in DNA: TGTGCCAGCAGCCTACGGACTAGCCTCGCAGATACGCAGTATTTT. Its translation: CASSLRTSLADTQYF.

The rearrangement uses TRBV20-1 and TRBJ1-5; unclear D gene. The germline V gene has CDR1 DFQATT and CDR2 SNEGSKA (reference sequence). V lost 6 bases to trimming and J lost 2 bases, with 8 bases between them. CDR3 length equals 12 residues. This CDR3 is CSAPYRNQPQHF. The DNA for the CDR3 is TGCAGTGCCCCATACCGCAATCAGCCCCAGCATTTT.

This clonotype showed up just a few times. The chain employs TRBV6-1 and TRBJ2-3; either TRBD1 or TRBD2 may fit D (5 bases each). Trimming left V 1 base short and J 4 bases short, with 15 bases between. The CDR3 runs 16 residues. Germline V lookup: CDR1 MNHNS, CDR2 SASEGT. The CDR3 sequence is CASSEGDASISDTQYF. The DNA of the CDR3 is TGTGCCAGCAGTGAAGGGGACGCTTCGATATCAGATACGCAGTATTTT.

The chain joins TRBV29-1 to TRBJ2-4, with no clear D. V lost 0 bases to trimming and J lost 10 bases, with 10 bases between them. Germline CDR1 SQVTM, CDR2 ANQGSEA. This CDR3 is built from 12 residues. CDR3 DNA sequence: TGCAGCGTTGAAGATCCTGGTAGTATTCAGTACTTC. Amino acids: CSVEDPGSIQYF.

V and J are TRBV28 and TRBJ2-4; tentative D call: TRBD2 (5 bases). Trimming stripped 5 bases from V and 0 bases from J, with 17 bases between. There are 17 residues in the CDR3. Germline V gene data show CDR1 as MDHEN and CDR2 as SYDVKM. CDR3 bases: TGTGCCAGCAGTCCCCCCGGGGAGATCCTAGCCAAAAACATTCAGTACTTC. Protein product: CASSPPGEILAKNIQYF. The whole variable domain, remainder taken from reference TRBV28 and TRBJ2-4, is DVKVTQSSRYLVKRTGEKVFLECVQDMDHENMFWYRQDPGLGLRLIYFSYDVKMKEKGDIPEGYSVSREKKERFSLILESASTNQTSMYLCASSPPGEILAKNIQYFGAGTRLSVL.

This clonotype has more than one count but fewer than ten. The V gene is TRBV7-2, the J gene TRBJ2-4, with D tentatively TRBD2 (6 bases). Per germline, CDR1 SGHTA and CDR2 FQGNSA. V was pared by 5 bases and J by 14 bases, with 16 bases between. This CDR3 has 12 amino acids. The DNA for the CDR3 is TGTGCCAGCAGCCTTCCCGGAGGGCTGAAGTACTTC. Translating gives CASSLPGGLKYF.

In its sample, this clonotype was seen a few times. The CDR3 spells CASSTRLAAQETQYF. The CDR3 DNA reads TGTGCCAGCAGCACCCGACTAGCAGCCCAAGAGACCCAGTACTTC. This sequence joins TRBV7-2 and TRBJ2-5; TRBD2 matches 7 bases. Trimming removed 5 bases from V and 1 base from J; junction bases left unmatched: 7. In germline, CDR1 is SGHTA, CDR2 FQGNSA. There are 15 residues in the CDR3.

This clonotype was observed a handful of times. The J gene is TRBJ2-3, the V gene TRBV29-1, with 9 bases lining up with TRBD1. V lost 6 bases, J lost 1 base, and 5 bases stayed unmatched. The CDR3 is 14 amino acids. Looked up from germline, CDR1 is SQVTM and CDR2 is ANQGSEA. The CDR3 nucleotides are TGCAGCGTCGGCGGGGACAGGGGCACAGATACGCAGTATTTT. Its translation is CSVGGDRGTDTQYF.

On this clonotype itself: A much larger clone differs by one base, so this may be a read error. The chain joins TRBV5-6 to TRBJ2-3; weak D call: TRBD2 (6 bases). CDR3 size: 14 residues. Trimming stripped 3 bases from V and 8 bases from J, with 16 bases between. Germline CDR1 reads SGHDT; CDR2 reads YYEEEE. Here the CDR3 reads CASSSMGGESTQYF. The DNA for the CDR3 is TGTGCCAGCAGCTCCATGGGCGGGGAGAGTACGCAGTATTTT.

In this sample, this clonotype turned up many times. The V and J genes are TRBV5-5 and TRBJ1-2; D is uncertain. The V and J ends lost 4 bases and 0 bases respectively, with 13 bases between them. The CDR3 is made up of 15 amino acids. Germline V gene data show CDR1 as SGHKS and CDR2 as YYEKEE (reference sequence). CDR3 region: CASSLVSMANYGYTF. The DNA for the CDR3 is TGTGCCAGCAGCCTTGTATCAATGGCTAACTATGGCTACACCTTC.

The chain links TRBV20-1 to TRBJ2-1, with TRBD2 matching over 8 bases. The V and J ends lost 5 bases and 4 bases, in that order; junction bases with no gene match: 10. The CDR3 is made up of 15 amino acids. Germline assignment: CDR1 DFQATT and CDR2 SNEGSKA (reference sequence). The CDR3 is CSAGPTSGWYNEQFF. The CDR3 DNA is TGCAGTGCTGGACCTACTAGCGGATGGTACAATGAGCAGTTCTTC.

The V and J genes are TRBV10-3 and TRBJ2-4; tentative D call: TRBD1 (6 bases). The J call may be mistaken, given a closer DNA end match to TRBJ2-7. The CDR3 loop spans 12 amino acids. Per germline, CDR1 ENHRY and CDR2 SYGVKD. The CDR3 sequence is CATRQDSYEQYF. CDR3 nucleotides: TGTGCCACTCGACAGGACTCTTACGAGCAGTACTTC.

The V and J genes are TRBV7-2 and TRBJ1-1, with a possible D match to TRBD1 (5 bases). Trimming removed 1 base from V and 5 bases from J, with 11 bases in between. The germline V gene encodes CDR1 SGHTA and CDR2 FQGNSA. This CDR3 is 14 amino acids long. The CDR3: CASSLGGSRTEAFF. The CDR3 nucleotides read TGTGCCAGCAGCTTAGGGGGGTCTCGTACTGAAGCTTTCTTT.

This chain connects TRBV6-4 to TRBJ2-7; possible D gene TRBD1, 6 bases. CDR1 MRHNA and CDR2 SNTAGT come from the germline V gene. The length of the CDR3 is 14 residues. Trimming shortened V by 8 bases and J by 5 bases, and 19 bases separated the two germline ends. CDR3 in amino acids: CASSPEQGTHEQYF. DNA of the CDR3: TGTGCCAGCTCGCCCGAACAGGGTACCCACGAGCAGTACTTC.

This clonotype was counted at least ten times. This chain joins TRBV28 and TRBJ1-1; 8 bases agree with TRBD1. The germline gives CDR1 MDHEN, CDR2 SYDVKM. The CDR3 runs 13 residues. Trimming removed 6 bases from V and 4 bases from J; junction bases left unmatched: 4. The CDR3 DNA is TGTGCCAGCAGATCGACAGGGGCCACTGAAGCTTTCTTT. This sequence encodes CASRSTGATEAFF.

The rearrangement joins TRBV5-1 to TRBJ2-5; possible D gene TRBD2, 5 bases. Germline V gene sequence: CDR1 SGHRS, CDR2 YFSETQ. The CDR3 has 15 amino acids. V dropped 0 bases and J dropped 5 bases, with 14 bases sitting between them. CDR3: CASSLDGSAEETQYF. CDR3 nucleotide sequence: TGCGCCAGCAGCTTGGACGGTAGCGCGGAGGAGACCCAGTACTTC.

The rearrangement links TRBV9 to TRBJ2-1, with 10 positions matching TRBD2. V lost 3 bases, J lost 2 bases, and 5 bases stayed unmatched. Germline-derived CDR1 and CDR2 are SGDLS and YYNGEE. There are 16 residues in the CDR3. The DNA for the CDR3 is TGTGCCAGCAGCGGAGCGGGAGGGCCGACCTACAATGAGCAGTTCTTC. Protein product: CASSGAGGPTYNEQFF. The full variable domain, rest sourced from reference TRBV9 and TRBJ2-1, is DSGVTQTPKHLITATGQRVTLRCSPRSGDLSVYWYQQSLDQGLQFLIQYYNGEERAKGNILERFSAQQFPDLHSELNLSSLELGDSALYFCASSGAGGPTYNEQFFGPGTRLTVL.

As for this clonotype: A read error is possible here, since a much larger clone lies one base away. V is TRBV7-3 and J is TRBJ2-1; no firm D call. The CDR3 is 12 residues long. V lost 2 bases, J lost 10 bases, and 9 bases lay in between. Germline values: CDR1 SGHTA, CDR2 FQGTGA. The CDR3 reads CASSLLSGEQFF. CDR3 DNA sequence: TGTGCCAGCAGCTTATTGTCCGGGGAGCAGTTCTTC.

As regards this clonotype: One base away lies a much larger clone, so this may be a sequencing read error. The chain employs TRBV3-1 and TRBJ1-1, with a possible D match to TRBD1 (5 bases). Trimming removed 3 bases at V and 1 base at J, with 6 bases between. CDR1 is LGHDT and CDR2 is YNNKEL in the germline V gene (reference sequence). This CDR3 region has 13 residues. The CDR3 region has the DNA TGTGCCAGCAGCCACGGGGGGAACACTGAAGCTTTCTTT. Translating it yields CASSHGGNTEAFF.

The chain employs TRBV25-1 and TRBJ1-6; TRBD1 agrees at 7 bases. The CDR3 is made up of 18 amino acids. V was pared by 2 bases and J by 3 bases, with 10 bases of the junction left unmatched. CDR1 and CDR2 from the germline V gene are MGHDK and SYGVNS. The CDR3 loop is CASSEGVPGQYYNSPLHF. The CDR3 DNA reads as TGTGCCAGCAGTGAAGGAGTGCCGGGACAGTACTATAATTCACCCCTCCACTTT.